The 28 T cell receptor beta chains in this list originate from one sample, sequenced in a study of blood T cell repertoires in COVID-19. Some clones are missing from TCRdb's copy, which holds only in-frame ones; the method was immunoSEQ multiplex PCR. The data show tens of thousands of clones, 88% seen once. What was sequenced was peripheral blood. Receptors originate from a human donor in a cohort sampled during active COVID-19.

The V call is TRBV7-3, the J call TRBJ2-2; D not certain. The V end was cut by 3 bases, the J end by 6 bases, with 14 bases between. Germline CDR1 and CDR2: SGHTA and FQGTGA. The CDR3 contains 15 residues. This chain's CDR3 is CASSFSASRAGELFF. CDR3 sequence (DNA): TGTGCCAGCAGCTTTTCTGCCTCCCGGGCCGGGGAGCTGTTTTTT.

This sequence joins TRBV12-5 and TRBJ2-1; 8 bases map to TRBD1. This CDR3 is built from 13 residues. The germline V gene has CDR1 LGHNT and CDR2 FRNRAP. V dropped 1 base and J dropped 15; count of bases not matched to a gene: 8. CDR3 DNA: TGTGCTAGTGGTTTGGGAAGGGGGACAGGACCGTTCTTC. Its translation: CASGLGRGTGPFF.

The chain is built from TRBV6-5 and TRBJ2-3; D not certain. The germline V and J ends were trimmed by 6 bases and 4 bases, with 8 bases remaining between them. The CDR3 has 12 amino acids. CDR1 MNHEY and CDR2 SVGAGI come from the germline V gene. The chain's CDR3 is CASSPRPDTQYF. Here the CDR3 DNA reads TGTGCCAGCAGCCCCAGGCCAGATACGCAGTATTTT.

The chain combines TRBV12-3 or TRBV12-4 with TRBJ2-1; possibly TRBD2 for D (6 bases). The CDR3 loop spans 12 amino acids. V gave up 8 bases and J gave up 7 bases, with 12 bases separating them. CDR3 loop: CASEGGTNEQFF. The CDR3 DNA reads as TGTGCCAGCGAGGGAGGTACGAATGAGCAGTTCTTC.

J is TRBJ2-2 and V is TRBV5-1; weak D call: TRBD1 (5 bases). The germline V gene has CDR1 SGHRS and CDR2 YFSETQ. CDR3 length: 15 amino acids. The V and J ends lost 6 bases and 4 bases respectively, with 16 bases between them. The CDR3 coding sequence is TGCGCCAGCAACCCGCAGGGTTCCCGCACCGGGGAGCTGTTTTTT. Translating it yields CASNPQGSRTGELFF.

The CDR3 region is CASSLSQGGGEKLFF. CDR3 nucleotides: TGCGCCAGCAGCTTGTCACAGGGCGGGGGTGAAAAACTGTTTTTT. The chain uses TRBV5-1 and TRBJ1-4, with D possibly matching TRBD1 (6 bases). The V gene's germline CDR1 is SGHRS and CDR2 YFSETQ. The CDR3 is 15 amino acids. V was trimmed by 1 base and J by 7 bases, leaving 14 bases between them.

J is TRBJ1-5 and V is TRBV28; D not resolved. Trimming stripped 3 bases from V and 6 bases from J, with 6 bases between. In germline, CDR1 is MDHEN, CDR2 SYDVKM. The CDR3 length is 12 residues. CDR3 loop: CASSFGSQPQHF. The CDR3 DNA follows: TGTGCCAGCAGTTTTGGGAGTCAGCCCCAGCATTTT.

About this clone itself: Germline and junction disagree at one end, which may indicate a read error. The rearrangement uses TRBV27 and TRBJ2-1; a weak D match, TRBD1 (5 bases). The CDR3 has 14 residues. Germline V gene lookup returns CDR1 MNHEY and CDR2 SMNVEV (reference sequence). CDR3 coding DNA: TGTGTCAGCAGCGTCTCAGGGATCTACAATGAGCAGTTCTTC. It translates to CVSSVSGIYNEQFF.

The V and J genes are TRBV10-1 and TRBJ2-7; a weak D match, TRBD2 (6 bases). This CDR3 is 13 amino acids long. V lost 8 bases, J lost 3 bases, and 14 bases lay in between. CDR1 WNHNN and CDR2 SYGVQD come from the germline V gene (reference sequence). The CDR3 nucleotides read TGCGCCAGCGCGGCGGGATCTAACTACGAGCAGTACTTC. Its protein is CASAAGSNYEQYF.

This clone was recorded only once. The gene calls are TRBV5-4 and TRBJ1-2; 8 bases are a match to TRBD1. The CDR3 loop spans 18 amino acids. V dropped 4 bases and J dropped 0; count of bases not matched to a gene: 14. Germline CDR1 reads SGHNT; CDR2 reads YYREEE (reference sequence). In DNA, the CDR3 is TGTGCCAGCAGCCGACCCGGGACAGGAGATTTTACTAACTATGGCTACACCTTC. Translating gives CASSRPGTGDFTNYGYTF.

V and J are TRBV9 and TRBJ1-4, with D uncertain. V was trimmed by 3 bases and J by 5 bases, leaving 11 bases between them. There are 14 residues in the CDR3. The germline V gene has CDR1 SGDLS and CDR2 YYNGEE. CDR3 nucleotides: TGTGCCAGCAGCGAAACCTCGAGAAATGAAAAACTGTTTTTT. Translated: CASSETSRNEKLFF.

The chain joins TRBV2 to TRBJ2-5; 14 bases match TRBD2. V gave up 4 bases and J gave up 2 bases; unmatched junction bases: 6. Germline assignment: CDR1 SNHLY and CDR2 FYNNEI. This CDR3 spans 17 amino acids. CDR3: CASSAGLAGVIQETQYF. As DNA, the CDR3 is TGTGCCAGCAGTGCGGGACTAGCGGGGGTGATACAAGAGACCCAGTACTTC.

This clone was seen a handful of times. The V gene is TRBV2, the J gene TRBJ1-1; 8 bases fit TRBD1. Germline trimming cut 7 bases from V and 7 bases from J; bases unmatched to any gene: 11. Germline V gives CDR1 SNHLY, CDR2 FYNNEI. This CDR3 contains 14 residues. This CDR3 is CASTLDREGIEAFF. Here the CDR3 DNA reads TGTGCCAGCACCCTGGACAGGGAAGGAATTGAAGCTTTCTTT.

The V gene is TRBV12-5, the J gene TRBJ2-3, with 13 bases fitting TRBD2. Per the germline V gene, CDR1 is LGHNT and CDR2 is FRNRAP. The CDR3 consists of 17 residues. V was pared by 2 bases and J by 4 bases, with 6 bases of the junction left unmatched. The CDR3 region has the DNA TGTGCTAGTGGTTTGAGGACTAGCGGGAGAGCCCCAGATACGCAGTATTTT. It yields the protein CASGLRTSGRAPDTQYF.

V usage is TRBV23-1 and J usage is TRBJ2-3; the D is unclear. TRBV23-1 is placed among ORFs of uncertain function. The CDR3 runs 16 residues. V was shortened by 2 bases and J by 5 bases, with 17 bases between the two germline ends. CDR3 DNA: TGCGCCAGCAGTCAACCCCCCCCCGAGGCACAAGATACGCAGTATTTT. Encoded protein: CASSQPPPEAQDTQYF.

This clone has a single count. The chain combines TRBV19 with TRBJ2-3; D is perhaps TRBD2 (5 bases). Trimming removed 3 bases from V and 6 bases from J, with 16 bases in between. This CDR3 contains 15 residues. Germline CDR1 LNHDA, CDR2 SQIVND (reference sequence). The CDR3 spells CASSMYLASGDTQYF. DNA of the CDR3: TGTGCCAGTAGTATGTACCTAGCCTCCGGGGATACGCAGTATTTT.

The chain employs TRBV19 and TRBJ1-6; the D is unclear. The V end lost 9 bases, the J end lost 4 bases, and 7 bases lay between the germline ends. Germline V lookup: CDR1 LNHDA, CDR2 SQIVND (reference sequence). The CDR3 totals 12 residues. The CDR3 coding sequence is TGTGCCAGCCGGGGTTATAATTCACCCCTCCACTTT. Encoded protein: CASRGYNSPLHF.

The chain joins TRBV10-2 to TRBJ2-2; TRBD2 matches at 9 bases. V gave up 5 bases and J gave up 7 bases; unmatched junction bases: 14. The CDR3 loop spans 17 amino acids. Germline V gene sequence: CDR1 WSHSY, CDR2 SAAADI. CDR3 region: CASSMSSGTSLSGELFF. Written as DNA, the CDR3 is TGCGCCAGCAGTATGTCTAGCGGGACCTCATTGAGCGGGGAGCTGTTTTTT.

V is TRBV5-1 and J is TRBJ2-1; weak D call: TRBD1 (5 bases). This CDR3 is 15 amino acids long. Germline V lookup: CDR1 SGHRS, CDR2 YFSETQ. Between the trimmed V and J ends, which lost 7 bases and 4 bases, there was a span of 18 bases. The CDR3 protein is CASVMPGSGYNEQFF. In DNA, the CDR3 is TGCGCCAGCGTCATGCCAGGGTCAGGGTACAATGAGCAGTTCTTC.

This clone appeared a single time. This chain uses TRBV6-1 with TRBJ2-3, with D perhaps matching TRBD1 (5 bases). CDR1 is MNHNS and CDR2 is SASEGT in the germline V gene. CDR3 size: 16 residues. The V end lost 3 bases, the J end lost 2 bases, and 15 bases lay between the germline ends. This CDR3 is CASSELIQGLTDTQYF. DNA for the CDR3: TGTGCCAGCAGTGAGCTCATCCAGGGCCTCACAGATACGCAGTATTTT.

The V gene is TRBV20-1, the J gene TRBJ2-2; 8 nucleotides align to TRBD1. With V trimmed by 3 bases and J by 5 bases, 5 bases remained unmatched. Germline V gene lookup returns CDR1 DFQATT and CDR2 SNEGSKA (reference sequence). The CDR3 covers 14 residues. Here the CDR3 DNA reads TGCAGTGCTAGTCCCCGGACAGGGACCGGGGAGCTGTTTTTT. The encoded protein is CSASPRTGTGELFF.

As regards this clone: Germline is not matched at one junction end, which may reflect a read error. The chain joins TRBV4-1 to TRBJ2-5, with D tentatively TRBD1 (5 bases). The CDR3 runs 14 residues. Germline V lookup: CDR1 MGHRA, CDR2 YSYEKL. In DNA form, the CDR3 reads TGCGCCAGCAGCCAAGATTCGGTCCAGGGCCCGCCGGACTTC. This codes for CASSQDSVQGPPDF.

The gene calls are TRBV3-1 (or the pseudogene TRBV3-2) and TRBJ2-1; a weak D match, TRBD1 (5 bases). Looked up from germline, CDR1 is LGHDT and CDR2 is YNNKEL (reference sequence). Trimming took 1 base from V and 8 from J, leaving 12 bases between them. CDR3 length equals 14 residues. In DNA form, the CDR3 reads TGTGCCAGCAGCCAAGCATGGCAGGGCGATGAGCAGTTCTTC. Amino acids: CASSQAWQGDEQFF.

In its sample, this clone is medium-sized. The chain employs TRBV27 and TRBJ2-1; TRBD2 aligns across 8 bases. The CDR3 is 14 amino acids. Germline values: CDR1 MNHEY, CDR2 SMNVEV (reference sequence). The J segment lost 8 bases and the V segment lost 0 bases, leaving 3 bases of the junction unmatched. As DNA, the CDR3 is TGTGCCAGCAGTTTATCTAGCGGGATTGATGAGCAGTTCTTC. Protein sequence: CASSLSSGIDEQFF.

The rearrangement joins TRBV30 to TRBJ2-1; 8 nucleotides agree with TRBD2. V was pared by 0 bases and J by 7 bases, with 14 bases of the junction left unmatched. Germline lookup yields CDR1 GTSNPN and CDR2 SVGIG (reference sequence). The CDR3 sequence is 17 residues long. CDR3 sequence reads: CAWSVRRRSGTLNEQFF. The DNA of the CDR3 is TGTGCCTGGAGTGTACGACGGCGTAGCGGGACACTTAATGAGCAGTTCTTC.

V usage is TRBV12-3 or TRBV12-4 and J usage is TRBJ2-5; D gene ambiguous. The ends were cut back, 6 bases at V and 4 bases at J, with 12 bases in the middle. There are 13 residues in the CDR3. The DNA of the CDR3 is TGTGCCAGCAGGCCAAGACTGGGAGAGACCCAGTACTTC. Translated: CASRPRLGETQYF.

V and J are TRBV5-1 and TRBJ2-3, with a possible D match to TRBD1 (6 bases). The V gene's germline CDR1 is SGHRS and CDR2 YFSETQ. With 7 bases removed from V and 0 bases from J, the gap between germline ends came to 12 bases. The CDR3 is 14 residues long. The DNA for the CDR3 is TGCGCCAGCGAACAGGGACCTAGCACAGATACGCAGTATTTT. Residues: CASEQGPSTDTQYF.

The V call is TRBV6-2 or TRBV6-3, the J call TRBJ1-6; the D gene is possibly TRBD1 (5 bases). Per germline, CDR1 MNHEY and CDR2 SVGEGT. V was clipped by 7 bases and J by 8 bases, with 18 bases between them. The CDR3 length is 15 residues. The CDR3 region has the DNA TGTGCCAGCACCCCCCGGGGGTACGTTTATTCACCCCTCCACTTT. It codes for CASTPRGYVYSPLHF.